These T cell receptor beta chains were read from a single sample in a study of T-cell memory formation after mild COVID-19. TCRdb ran MiXCR on the 5' RACE reads and lists one entry per CDR3 protein. In the table there are hundreds of thousands of distinct CDR3 sequences, 15% to 20% of which are singletons. The sequencing input was PBMCs or a T cell subset sorted from them (not recorded which). These receptors originate from an adult woman who had mild COVID-19 (a few samples of this study predate the infection). Cell type and time point are not known. Both conserved end residues are part of each CDR3. The order of the fields is V gene, D gene, J gene, clone size, CDR3 DNA, CDR3 protein. D genes are given only for firm matches. Some rows mark clone size as missing; the rest say once, few, many or name a class of expanded clone.

v_gene: TRBV7-9
d_gene: .
j_gene: TRBJ1-5
abundance: .
CDR3nt: TGTGCCAGCGCGGCCGGGGGGCCCCAGCATTTT
CDR3aa: CASAAGGPQHF

v_gene: TRBV6-5
d_gene: TRBD1
j_gene: TRBJ1-2
abundance: .
CDR3nt: TGTGCCAGCAGTGACCCCGGGACAGCAAGAAGCTACACCTTC
CDR3aa: CASSDPGTARSYTF

v_gene: TRBV18
d_gene: TRBD1
j_gene: TRBJ1-1
abundance: .
CDR3nt: TGTGCCAGCTCACCGAAGACAGGGCGCGCCACTGAAGCTTTCTTT
CDR3aa: CASSPKTGRATEAFF

v_gene: TRBV27
d_gene: .
j_gene: TRBJ1-1
abundance: few
CDR3nt: TGTGCCAGCAGGGGCGACTTGAGTTGGGGAGAAGCTTTCTTT
CDR3aa: CASRGDLSWGEAFF

v_gene: TRBV20-1
d_gene: TRBD1
j_gene: TRBJ2-7
abundance: .
CDR3nt: TGCAGTGCTAGTCCGGGGACAGGACCCTACGAGCAGTACTTC
CDR3aa: CSASPGTGPYEQYF

v_gene: TRBV12-3/TRBV12-4
d_gene: TRBD2
j_gene: TRBJ2-5
abundance: few
CDR3nt: TGTGCCAGCAGCCCTAGCGGGGGAAGGGCCCAGACCCAGTACTTC
CDR3aa: CASSPSGGRAQTQYF

v_gene: TRBV6-2/TRBV6-3
d_gene: .
j_gene: TRBJ2-1
abundance: few
CDR3nt: TGTGCCAGCAGTTCCCCATCCTACAATGAGCAGTTCTTC
CDR3aa: CASSSPSYNEQFF

v_gene: TRBV11-1
d_gene: .
j_gene: TRBJ2-1
abundance: .
CDR3nt: TGTGCCAGCAGCCAGGAGTGGAGCTCCTACAATGAGCAGTTCTTC
CDR3aa: CASSQEWSSYNEQFF

v_gene: TRBV7-9
d_gene: .
j_gene: TRBJ2-1
abundance: many
CDR3nt: TGTGCCAGCAGCTTAGCGACAGGGCCGGCGGGGGAGTTCTTC
CDR3aa: CASSLATGPAGEFF

v_gene: TRBV28
d_gene: .
j_gene: TRBJ2-4
abundance: few
CDR3nt: TGTGCCAGCAGTTTATTTCCCAGGGTCCAAGGGGCCAAAAACATTCAGTACTTC
CDR3aa: CASSLFPRVQGAKNIQYF

v_gene: TRBV24-1
d_gene: .
j_gene: TRBJ2-7
abundance: few
CDR3nt: TGTGCCACCAGTGATTTGTATGATGGTGGCTACGAGCAGTACTTC
CDR3aa: CATSDLYDGGYEQYF

v_gene: TRBV20-1
d_gene: .
j_gene: TRBJ2-1
abundance: .
CDR3nt: TGCAGTGGCCTGAGGACAACCTACAATGAGCAGTTCTTC
CDR3aa: CSGLRTTYNEQFF

v_gene: TRBV5-1
d_gene: .
j_gene: TRBJ2-7
abundance: .
CDR3nt: TGCGCCAGCAGCTTAGAAGGAGTGCAGTACTTC
CDR3aa: CASSLEGVQYF